The 20 T cell receptor beta chains given below trace back to one sample, sequenced in a study of graft-versus-host responses after intestinal transplantation (dated by TCRdb to the early 2020s). The library was built by means of the immunoSEQ multiplex PCR assay. In TCRdb, the immuneACCESS table is reduced to in-frame sequences with V and J assigned. These tables do not hold every clone; where another copy was compared, an unresolved V gene accounts for under half, and the others remain unexplained. The sample profile shows tens of thousands of clones; nearly 95% of them were found once. 0.22% of the sample goes to the ten largest clones. The sample's time point label is to be understood as: cells obtained before transplantation from donor or recipient. What these receptors recognize is not known. The sample was unstimulated CD8+ T cells sorted from spleen or lymph node cells, taken before transplant. The origin of the receptors is a human donor who was the organ donor for an intestinal transplant.

The chain carries TRBV5-1 and TRBJ1-3; no definite D call. V lost 0 bases and J lost 0, with 10 bases in between. Germline CDR1 reads SGHRS; CDR2 reads YFSETQ. The CDR3 spans 16 residues. CDR3 DNA: TGCGCCAGCAGCTTGGAACACAGTAGCTCTGGAAACACCATATATTTT. Translating it yields CASSLEHSSSGNTIYF.

The genes are TRBV29-1 and TRBJ1-2; D gene unclear. Deletions cut 3 bases from V and 4 bases from J, with 9 bases between. Germline CDR1 and CDR2: SQVTM and ANQGSEA. The CDR3 is made up of 12 amino acids. The chain's CDR3 is CSVDVPTYGYTF. As DNA, the CDR3 is TGCAGCGTTGATGTGCCCACCTATGGCTACACCTTC.

The genes are TRBV5-5 and TRBJ1-2, with 9 bases matching TRBD1. The CDR3 is 12 residues long. Germline CDR1 and CDR2: SGHKS and YYEKEE (reference sequence). J was trimmed by 7 bases and V by 6 bases; bases with no gene match: 4. The CDR3 DNA reads TGTGCCAGCATCGGGACAGGGTTTGGCTACACCTTC. It translates to CASIGTGFGYTF.

This chain links TRBV4-1 with TRBJ2-5; 7 nucleotides line up with TRBD1. Germline V gene lookup returns CDR1 MGHRA and CDR2 YSYEKL. J lost 4 bases, V lost 0 bases, and 8 bases had no gene match. This CDR3 region has 16 residues. CDR3 in DNA: TGCGCCAGCAGCCAAGATATAGGGGGCTGGAGAGAGACCCAGTACTTC. Translation: CASSQDIGGWRETQYF.

The chain is built from TRBV7-2 and TRBJ2-7; a possible D gene is TRBD1 (6 bases). The CDR3 extends over 14 amino acids. Between the trimmed V and J ends, which lost 3 bases and 3 bases, there was a span of 12 bases. CDR1 SGHTA and CDR2 FQGNSA come from the germline V gene. This CDR3 reads CASSLRGSLYEQYF. The CDR3 DNA reads TGTGCCAGCAGCTTGAGGGGGTCCCTCTACGAGCAGTACTTC.

The chain uses TRBV30 and TRBJ2-7, with 11 positions matching TRBD1. Trimming removed 0 bases from V and 3 bases from J; junction bases left unmatched: 1. The CDR3 covers 14 residues. Germline values: CDR1 GTSNPN, CDR2 SVGIG (reference sequence). CDR3 residues: CAWSVGTGGYEQYF. DNA of the CDR3: TGTGCCTGGAGTGTAGGGACAGGGGGCTACGAGCAGTACTTC.

This rearrangement joins TRBV5-6 to TRBJ2-3, with 9 bases lining up with TRBD2. After removal of 0 bases from V and 5 bases from J, the junction contained 4 bases not matched to a gene. The germline V gene has CDR1 SGHDT and CDR2 YYEEEE. CDR3 length equals 15 residues. DNA of the CDR3: TGTGCCAGCAGCTTGGGCGGGGGGGCCCGAGATACGCAGTATTTT. It is translated as CASSLGGGARDTQYF.

Regarding this clone: The junction departs from germline at one end; a sequencing error may be responsible. V gene TRBV7-7 combines with J gene TRBJ2-5; tentatively, D is TRBD1 (6 bases). The J call is doubtful: the DNA matches TRBJ2-7 better. Germline CDR1 reads SSHAT; CDR2 reads FNYEAQ (reference sequence). The length of the CDR3 is 13 residues. Written as DNA, the CDR3 is TGTGCTAGCAGCTTAGTGCTGGGGGCCGAGCAGTACTTC. It yields the protein CASSLVLGAEQYF.

J is TRBJ2-7 and V is TRBV6-5, with TRBD1 matching 7 bases. The CDR3 covers 15 residues. V lost 6 bases, J lost 1 base, and 9 bases stayed unmatched. The germline CDR1 and CDR2 sequences are MNHEY and SVGAGI. The CDR3 here is CASRSQGENSYEQYF. The DNA for the CDR3 is TGTGCCAGCAGAAGTCAGGGGGAAAATTCCTACGAGCAGTACTTC.

This clone appeared once. This rearrangement joins TRBV7-9 to TRBJ1-1; 8 nucleotides agree with TRBD1. The V and J ends lost 5 bases and 8 bases, in that order; junction bases with no gene match: 10. Germline CDR1 is SEHNR and CDR2 is FQNEAQ (reference sequence). This CDR3 comprises 14 residues. CDR3 amino acids: CASSPGQDHQEAFF. The CDR3 region has the DNA TGTGCCAGCAGCCCGGGACAGGACCACCAGGAAGCTTTCTTT.

CDR3 coding DNA: TGTGCCAGTAGTACAGACCGTGCGGGCCGGGATACGCAGTATTTT. Its protein is CASSTDRAGRDTQYF. The gene calls are TRBV19 and TRBJ2-3, with D possibly TRBD2 on 5 matching bases. Germline CDR1 is LNHDA and CDR2 is SQIVND (reference sequence). Between the trimmed V and J ends, which lost 4 bases and 6 bases, there was a span of 17 bases. The CDR3 has 15 residues.

The gene calls are TRBV5-4 and TRBJ2-5, with 8 bases identical to TRBD1. Germline trimming cut 4 bases from V and 5 bases from J; bases unmatched to any gene: 10. This CDR3 is 15 amino acids long. Germline V gene lookup returns CDR1 SGHNT and CDR2 YYREEE (reference sequence). The chain's CDR3 is CASSPGQALQETQYF. The CDR3 region has the DNA TGTGCCAGCAGCCCGGGACAGGCCCTCCAGGAGACCCAGTACTTC.

V is TRBV7-2 and J is TRBJ1-6, with 12 positions matching TRBD1. CDR3 length equals 14 residues. The V gene's germline CDR1 is SGHTA and CDR2 FQGNSA. V shed 5 bases and J 11 bases; nucleotides not matched to a gene: 4. This chain's CDR3 is CASSQGQGAPPLHF. DNA for the CDR3: TGTGCCAGCAGCCAGGGACAGGGGGCGCCACCCCTCCACTTT.

The genes are TRBV15 and TRBJ2-7, with 7 bases that match TRBD2. V lost 0 bases to trimming and J lost 4 bases; unmatched junction nucleotides: 21. Germline lookup yields CDR1 LNHNV and CDR2 YYDKDF (reference sequence). The CDR3 sequence is 20 residues long. The CDR3 reads CATSRERGQRTSPMRYEQYF. The CDR3 DNA is TGTGCCACCAGCAGAGAAAGGGGCCAGAGGACTAGTCCGATGAGGTACGAGCAGTACTTC.

The rearrangement uses TRBV5-1 and TRBJ1-2, with 12 bases that match TRBD1. CDR1 is SGHRS, CDR2 YFSETQ, per germline. V lost 4 bases, J lost 8 bases, and 6 bases stayed unmatched. This CDR3 is 14 amino acids long. The CDR3 nucleotides read TGCGCCAGCAGCCCGGGACAGGGGGCAGAAGGCTACACCTTC. It codes for CASSPGQGAEGYTF.

This rearrangement joins TRBV28 to TRBJ2-2, with 8 bases identical to TRBD2. The CDR3 consists of 16 residues. From germline, CDR1 is MDHEN and CDR2 SYDVKM. V dropped 2 bases and J dropped 6; count of bases not matched to a gene: 8. The chain's CDR3 is CASSLPPTSEAGELFF. In DNA, the CDR3 is TGTGCCAGCAGTTTACCCCCGACTAGCGAGGCCGGGGAGCTGTTTTTT.

V and J are TRBV5-8 and TRBJ2-3, with D uncertain. Germline values: CDR1 SGHTS, CDR2 YDEGEE. The CDR3 sequence is 11 residues long. V lost 5 bases and J 3 bases, leaving 4 bases between the germline ends. This CDR3 is CASSLTDTQYF. The CDR3 DNA sequence: TGTGCCAGCAGTTTGACAGATACGCAGTATTTT. The complete variable domain, with remaining parts taken from reference TRBV5-8 and TRBJ2-3, reads EAGVTQSPTHLIKTRGQQATLRCSPISGHTSVYWYQQALGLGLQFLLWYDEGEERNRGNFPPRFSGRQFPNYSSELNVNALELEDSALYLCASSLTDTQYFGPGTRLTVL.

The genes are TRBV2 and TRBJ2-1; the D gene is possibly TRBD2 (5 bases). Germline V lookup: CDR1 SNHLY, CDR2 FYNNEI. V was clipped by 3 bases and J by 8 bases, with 11 bases between them. This CDR3 has 13 amino acids. CDR3 nucleotide sequence: TGTGCCAGCAGTGATCGTGAAGCGGATGAGCAGTTCTTC. It is translated as CASSDREADEQFF.

The chain employs TRBV30 and TRBJ2-7; TRBD2 agrees at 8 bases. Germline trimming cut 4 bases from V and 4 bases from J; bases unmatched to any gene: 12. CDR3 length: 15 amino acids. Germline CDR1 and CDR2: GTSNPN and SVGIG (reference sequence). The CDR3 is CAWTWGPAGVYEQYF. In DNA, the CDR3 is TGTGCCTGGACTTGGGGCCCAGCGGGGGTTTACGAGCAGTACTTC.

The CDR3 bases are TGTGCCTGGAGTCTGACAGGGAACCAAGAGACCCAGTACTTC. This sequence encodes CAWSLTGNQETQYF. The chain has TRBV30 and TRBJ2-5, with 7 bases matching TRBD1. V was pared by 2 bases and J by 0 bases, with 3 bases of the junction left unmatched. Germline V gene sequence: CDR1 GTSNPN, CDR2 SVGIG (reference sequence). This CDR3 is 14 amino acids long.